Following are 7 T cell receptor beta chains from one sample sequenced in a study of blood T cell repertoires in COVID-19. Measured with immunoSEQ multiplex PCR; TCRdb has only the in-frame clones, and not every one. Of about 250,000 clones listed, about nine tenths are singletons. Specimen: peripheral blood. These receptor sequences come from a woman in her 40s who had recovered from COVID-19.

This chain uses TRBV6-5 with TRBJ2-1; 10 bases align to TRBD1. Germline CDR1 is MNHEY and CDR2 is SVGAGI. V lost 0 bases to trimming and J lost 7 bases; unmatched junction nucleotides: 6. There are 16 residues in the CDR3. The DNA for the CDR3 is TGTGCCAGCAGTTACTCGGGGGACAGGGGCAGGAATGAGCAGTTCTTC. Translated: CASSYSGDRGRNEQFF.

The chain is built from TRBV25-1 and TRBJ2-5; 10 bases fit TRBD2. Per the germline V gene, CDR1 is MGHDK and CDR2 is SYGVNS. V was pared by 2 bases and J by 4 bases, with 7 bases of the junction left unmatched. CDR3 length: 16 residues. CDR3 amino acids: CASSERPSGSTETQYF. CDR3 in DNA: TGTGCCAGCAGTGAACGGCCTAGCGGGAGTACAGAGACCCAGTACTTC.

The J gene is TRBJ1-5, the V gene TRBV6-6; 8 bases fit TRBD1. This CDR3 spans 16 amino acids. V lost 8 bases to trimming and J lost 2 bases; unmatched junction nucleotides: 11. The germline CDR1 and CDR2 sequences are MNHNY and SVGAGI (reference sequence). CDR3 coding DNA: TGTGCCAGCGGCGACAGGGGATGGTATGGCAATCAGCCCCAGCATTTT. Protein: CASGDRGWYGNQPQHF.

J is TRBJ1-5 and V is TRBV30; D remains unclear. The V and J ends lost 0 bases and 5 bases respectively, with 8 bases between them. The germline V gene has CDR1 GTSNPN and CDR2 SVGIG (reference sequence). The length of the CDR3 is 13 residues. The CDR3 nucleotides are TGTGCCTGGAGTGTAGCCCAGGATCAGCCCCAGCATTTT. The encoded protein is CAWSVAQDQPQHF.

In its sample, this clone was seen once. The chain combines TRBV9 with TRBJ1-3; TRBD1 is a possible D gene (5 bases). The V end was cut by 0 bases, the J end by 0 bases, with 10 bases between. Looked up from germline, CDR1 is SGDLS and CDR2 is YYNGEE. The CDR3 has 16 amino acids. The CDR3 reads CASSVGGGPSGNTIYF. In nucleotides, the CDR3 is TGTGCCAGCAGCGTAGGGGGGGGTCCCTCTGGAAACACCATATATTTT.

The CDR3 region is CASSLDGGVSVEQYF. In DNA form, the CDR3 reads TGTGCCAGCAGCTTAGATGGGGGGGTGTCCGTCGAGCAGTACTTC. The chain employs TRBV11-2 and TRBJ2-7; 7 nucleotides match TRBD2. The CDR3 spans 15 residues. Germline assignment: CDR1 SGHAT and CDR2 FQNNGV. V dropped 0 bases and J dropped 6; count of bases not matched to a gene: 8.

The rearrangement uses TRBV10-3 and TRBJ1-5, with unresolved D. V was pared by 3 bases and J by 6 bases, with 6 bases between. There are 12 residues in the CDR3. Germline loops: CDR1 ENHRY, CDR2 SYGVKD. CDR3 nucleotides: TGTGCCATCAGTGATCTCGGTCAGCCCCAGCATTTT. It yields the protein CAISDLGQPQHF.